This TCR beta chain is from a study of regulatory T cells in long-lasting Graves disease. The study's findings and limits: Persistent disease was characterized by preferential usage of TRBV28, TRBJ1-2 and TRBJ2-5. The sample size was small, and this may have reduced accuracy.

V lost 2 bases to trimming and J lost 0 bases; unmatched junction nucleotides: 6. Germline CDR1 SGHRS, CDR2 YFSETQ. The CDR3 runs to 17 residues. This clonotype occurred many times. The antigen is not known. Time point of the sample: newly diagnosed GD, antithyroid drugs for less than 3 months. From PBMCs, RNA was extracted and then used to make the TCR library. Construction of TCR beta libraries relied on iRepertoire HTBI primers and on Arm-PCR targeting CDR3 regions. TCRdb analysed the multiplex PCR reads with MiXCR anew, one entry per CDR3 protein. The repertoire holds roughly 530,000 distinct CDR3 sequences, 15% to 20% seen once, with roughly 25% in the top ten. These data were also reused for a study on T cells in Graves' hyperthyroidism and ophthalmopathy. As reported in that work: A median approximately 6.8 months before onset, the model predicted ophthalmopathy.

The receptor comes from a woman aged 35-65 years with Graves disease. Sequencing was performed on peripheral blood mononuclear cells (PBMCs), taken at new diagnosis, from a patient treated with antithyroid drugs. The rearrangement uses TRBV5-1 and TRBJ2-1, with 9 nucleotides matching TRBD2. The CDR3 coding sequence is TGCGCCAGCAGCTTATCAGCGGGGGGCGTCTCCTACAATGAGCAGTTCTTC. It codes for CASSLSAGGVSYNEQFF.